Below are 30 T cell receptor beta chains sequenced from a single sample in a study of blood T cell repertoires in COVID-19. Only in-frame clones appear in the TCRdb table, and some are missing; sequencing was by immunoSEQ multiplex PCR. This sample has 100,000 to 150,000 clones, with roughly four fifths found just once. Source material: peripheral blood. The receptors shown here come from a man younger than 45 with COVID-19, enrolled during active disease.

The rearrangement links TRBV9 to TRBJ2-1; 8 bases line up with TRBD1. J was trimmed by 7 bases and V by 0 bases; bases with no gene match: 6. The CDR3 runs to 15 residues. From germline, CDR1 is SGDLS and CDR2 YYNGEE. Here the CDR3 reads CASSVGWTGNNEQFF. DNA for the CDR3: TGTGCCAGCAGCGTAGGGTGGACAGGGAATAATGAGCAGTTCTTC.

This clone was seen once. The chain employs TRBV30 and TRBJ2-1; D is unclear. V lost 1 base and J 4 bases, leaving 8 bases between the germline ends. The germline V gene has CDR1 GTSNPN and CDR2 SVGIG (reference sequence). CDR3 length equals 13 residues. CDR3 nucleotides: TGTGCCTGGAGTGGCGGTTTTTACAATGAGCAGTTCTTC. It codes for CAWSGGFYNEQFF.

The chain is built from TRBV7-4 and TRBJ1-5, with 7 positions matching TRBD1. This CDR3 is 17 amino acids long. Germline V gene data show CDR1 as SGHVT and CDR2 as SQSDAQ. The V and J ends lost 2 bases and 6 bases, in that order; junction bases with no gene match: 13. CDR3 in DNA: TGTGCCAGCAGCTTATTCCCTCGAGGGGGCAACGGTCAGCCCCAGCATTTT. This gives the protein CASSLFPRGGNGQPQHF.

The rearrangement links TRBV11-3 to TRBJ1-4; TRBD1 might be the D (5 bases). V lost 5 bases and J 3 bases, leaving 10 bases between the germline ends. The CDR3 length is 14 residues. Germline-derived CDR1 and CDR2 are SGHNT and YENEEA. The CDR3 DNA reads TGTGCCAGCAGCCGGGGGAGGTCTAATGAAAAACTGTTTTTT. This gives the protein CASSRGRSNEKLFF.

This chain joins TRBV20-1 and TRBJ2-5; the match to TRBD2 covers 7 bases. There are 15 residues in the CDR3. CDR1 is DFQATT and CDR2 is SNEGSKA in the germline V gene (reference sequence). The V segment lost 5 bases and the J segment 0 bases; nucleotides outside the gene matches: 9. The CDR3 sequence: CSARGLAAYQETQYF. DNA for the CDR3: TGCAGTGCTCGTGGGCTAGCGGCTTACCAAGAGACCCAGTACTTC.

This rearrangement joins TRBV5-4 to TRBJ1-2; TRBD1 matches at 9 bases. CDR1 is SGHNT, CDR2 YYREEE, per germline (reference sequence). V lost 2 bases, J lost 4 bases, and 3 bases stayed unmatched. CDR3 size: 14 residues. Here the CDR3 DNA reads TGTGCCAGCAGCTTTGGACAGGGGATCTATGGCTACACCTTC. This gives the protein CASSFGQGIYGYTF.

The chain joins TRBV7-2 to TRBJ2-3; D gene ambiguous. V was clipped by 4 bases and J by 1 base, with 9 bases between them. The CDR3 sequence is 14 residues long. Germline CDR1 reads SGHTA; CDR2 reads FQGNSA. The CDR3 is CASSSPRGTDTQYF. The CDR3 bases are TGTGCCAGCAGCTCCCCCCGGGGCACAGATACGCAGTATTTT.

The chain combines TRBV7-9 with TRBJ2-7, with TRBD2 matching 10 bases. V lost 0 bases and J lost 6; bases outside the gene matches: 11. This CDR3 region has 17 residues. Germline CDR1 reads SEHNR; CDR2 reads FQNEAQ (reference sequence). The CDR3 is CASSLAPGSGGAFEQYF. The CDR3 nucleotides are TGTGCCAGCAGCTTAGCTCCGGGGAGCGGGGGGGCCTTCGAGCAGTACTTC. The complete variable domain, with remaining parts taken from reference TRBV7-9 and TRBJ2-7, reads DTGVSQNPRHKITKRGQNVTFRCDPISEHNRLYWYRQTLGQGPEFLTYFQNEAQLEKSRLLSDRFSAERPKGSFSTLEIQRTEQGDSAMYLCASSLAPGSGGAFEQYFGPGTRLTVT.

This clone was seen a few times. The chain employs TRBV6-2 or TRBV6-3 and TRBJ1-2; 8 nucleotides agree with TRBD1. The CDR3 is made up of 17 amino acids. Per germline, CDR1 MNHEY and CDR2 SVGEGT. V was clipped by 2 bases and J by 1 base; unmatched bases: 9. CDR3 residues: CASSYGPGQAFNYGYTF. Written as DNA, the CDR3 is TGTGCCAGCAGTTACGGTCCGGGACAGGCCTTTAACTATGGCTACACCTTC.

The V and J genes are TRBV6-6 and TRBJ1-6; a weak D match, TRBD1 (6 bases). Germline V CDR1 and CDR2: MNHNY, SVGAGI (reference sequence). V lost 7 bases to trimming and J lost 1 base, with 14 bases between them. The CDR3 consists of 16 residues. The CDR3: CASNRDNLSYNSPLHF. CDR3 nucleotides: TGTGCCAGCAATAGGGACAACCTATCCTATAATTCACCCCTCCACTTT.

The chain carries TRBV7-3 and TRBJ2-3; TRBD1 might be the D (6 bases). This CDR3 has 13 residues. Trimming cost V 5 bases and J 4 bases, with 10 bases left between them. CDR1 SGHTA and CDR2 FQGTGA come from the germline V gene. This CDR3 reads CASSMTGSDTQYF. CDR3 in DNA: TGTGCCAGCAGCATGACAGGTTCAGATACGCAGTATTTT.

The rearrangement joins TRBV4-3 to TRBJ1-2, with D possibly being TRBD1 (5 bases). The ends were cut back, 0 bases at V and 3 bases at J, with 8 bases in the middle. CDR3 length: 14 amino acids. Germline CDR1 and CDR2: LGHNA and YSLEER. The CDR3 DNA is TGCGCCAGCAGCCAAGACGACAGAGACTATGGCTACACCTTC. Encoded protein: CASSQDDRDYGYTF.

This clone was seen more than once but under ten times. The rearrangement joins TRBV10-1 to TRBJ2-3; 9 bases map to TRBD2. CDR1 and CDR2 from the germline V gene are WNHNN and SYGVQD (reference sequence). The ends lost 0 bases at V and 2 bases at J; junction bases unmatched: 18. The CDR3 sequence is 21 residues long. The CDR3 reads CASSESIEKSDSGGHTDTQYF. CDR3 DNA sequence: TGCGCCAGCAGTGAGTCGATAGAAAAATCGGATAGCGGGGGACACACAGATACGCAGTATTTT.

This sequence joins TRBV5-5 and TRBJ2-4; D is perhaps TRBD2 (6 bases). CDR3 length: 17 residues. The germline CDR1 and CDR2 sequences are SGHKS and YYEKEE (reference sequence). V was clipped by 0 bases and J by 1 base, with 14 bases between them. In DNA, the CDR3 is TGTGCCAGCAGCTTGGGGACGGGCGGGAAGGCCAAAAACATTCAGTACTTC. It is translated as CASSLGTGGKAKNIQYF.

The chain recombines TRBV5-4 with TRBJ2-1; TRBD2 is a possible D gene (6 bases). This CDR3 contains 14 residues. V was cut by 3 bases and J by 4 bases, with 11 bases left in between. Germline-derived CDR1 and CDR2 are SGHNT and YYREEE (reference sequence). The CDR3 DNA follows: TGTGCCAGCAGCTGGGATGGGACTTACAATGAGCAGTTCTTC. It translates to CASSWDGTYNEQFF.

The rearrangement joins TRBV11-3 to TRBJ2-1, with 9 bases identical to TRBD2. The CDR3 consists of 16 residues. Germline CDR1 and CDR2: SGHNT and YENEEA. The V gene end was trimmed by 2 bases and the J gene end by 5 bases; junction bases not matched to a gene: 7. This CDR3 is CASSLSSGGNNNEQFF. The CDR3 coding sequence is TGTGCCAGCAGCTTATCCAGCGGGGGGAATAACAATGAGCAGTTCTTC.

CDR3 amino acids: CASLDWYEQYF. For the CDR3, the DNA is TGTGCCAGCCTCGACTGGTACGAGCAGTACTTC. The chain joins TRBV6-5 to TRBJ2-7; D is ambiguous. CDR1 is MNHEY, CDR2 SVGAGI, per germline. CDR3 size: 11 residues. V lost 8 bases to trimming and J lost 4 bases, with 9 bases between them.

This sequence joins TRBV5-6 and TRBJ1-2; a weak D match, TRBD1 (5 bases). The length of the CDR3 is 14 residues. V lost 7 bases, J lost 3 bases, and 16 bases lay in between. Germline lookup yields CDR1 SGHDT and CDR2 YYEEEE. In DNA form, the CDR3 reads TGTGCCAGCCTCCGGGGGGGAAGGTACTATGGCTACACCTTC. Translating it yields CASLRGGRYYGYTF.

The chain links TRBV7-3 to TRBJ2-7; tentatively, D is TRBD1 (5 bases). The germline V and J ends were trimmed by 7 bases and 0 bases, with 13 bases remaining between them. There are 14 residues in the CDR3. CDR1 and CDR2 from the germline V gene are SGHTA and FQGTGA. CDR3 protein: CASTGDSYSYEQYF. Written as DNA, the CDR3 is TGTGCCAGCACCGGAGACAGCTACTCCTACGAGCAGTACTTC.

V gene TRBV19 combines with J gene TRBJ1-5; D might be TRBD1 (6 bases). This CDR3 has 16 residues. Germline-derived CDR1 and CDR2 are LNHDA and SQIVND (reference sequence). V was clipped by 3 bases and J by 2 bases, with 14 bases between them. CDR3: CASSIAGGHGNQPQHF. Written as DNA, the CDR3 is TGTGCCAGTAGTATCGCGGGGGGCCATGGCAATCAGCCCCAGCATTTT.

The rearrangement uses TRBV5-1 and TRBJ1-6; the match to TRBD1 covers 8 bases. Trimming removed 0 bases from V and 5 bases from J; junction bases left unmatched: 7. The CDR3 covers 17 residues. The germline V gene has CDR1 SGHRS and CDR2 YFSETQ. The CDR3 bases are TGCGCCAGCAGCTTGGGGGGACAGGCCCATCATAATTCACCCCTCCACTTT. It encodes CASSLGGQAHHNSPLHF.

V gene TRBV28 combines with J gene TRBJ1-6; TRBD1 is a possible D gene (6 bases). Trimming took off 3 bases at V and 4 bases at J, with 7 bases between the two ends. Germline assignment: CDR1 MDHEN and CDR2 SYDVKM. This CDR3 has 14 amino acids. CDR3 nucleotide sequence: TGTGCCAGCAGTTTTCAGGGGTATAATTCACCCCTCCACTTT. Residues: CASSFQGYNSPLHF.

This clone came up a few times. The chain joins TRBV11-3 to TRBJ2-1, with D maybe TRBD2 (6 bases). Trimming took 5 bases from V and 7 from J, leaving 9 bases between them. Germline CDR1 is SGHNT and CDR2 is YENEEA. The CDR3 extends over 12 amino acids. CDR3 bases: TGTGCCAGCAGCCCCGGGGGTAATGAGCAGTTCTTC. This codes for CASSPGGNEQFF. Variable domain in full (rest from reference TRBV11-3 and TRBJ2-1): EAGVVQSPRYKIIEKKQPVAFWCNPISGHNTLYWYLQNLGQGPELLIRYENEEAVDDSQLPKDRFSAERLKGVDSTLKIQPAELGDSAVYLCASSPGGNEQFFGPGTRLTVL.

The chain uses TRBV19 and TRBJ2-3, with TRBD2 identical over 11 bases. Germline V gene lookup returns CDR1 LNHDA and CDR2 SQIVND (reference sequence). V trimming: 4 bases; J trimming: 0 bases; junction bases outside the gene matches: 3. The CDR3 spans 16 residues. In DNA, the CDR3 is TGTGCCAGTAGTAGCCTAGCGGGGGGTAGCACAGATACGCAGTATTTT. This translates into CASSSLAGGSTDTQYF.

The chain joins TRBV3-1 (or the pseudogene TRBV3-2) to TRBJ1-5; unclear D gene. The V end lost 0 bases, the J end lost 5 bases, and 8 bases lay between the germline ends. This CDR3 contains 14 residues. Germline loops: CDR1 LGHDT, CDR2 YNNKEL (reference sequence). CDR3 nucleotide sequence: TGTGCCAGCAGCCAAGAGAGCGGTTATCAGCCCCAGCATTTT. Protein: CASSQESGYQPQHF.

This chain joins TRBV11-2 and TRBJ2-1, with D maybe TRBD2 (5 bases). This CDR3 spans 16 amino acids. V lost 5 bases to trimming and J lost 0 bases, with 14 bases between them. In germline, CDR1 is SGHAT, CDR2 FQNNGV. In DNA form, the CDR3 reads TGTGCCAGCAGCATAGGAGTGGGGAGCTCCTACAATGAGCAGTTCTTC. It specifies CASSIGVGSSYNEQFF. The full variable domain, completed using reference TRBV11-2 and TRBJ2-1, is EAGVAQSPRYKIIEKRQSVAFWCNPISGHATLYWYQQILGQGPKLLIQFQNNGVVDDSQLPKDRFSAERLKGVDSTLKIQPAKLEDSAVYLCASSIGVGSSYNEQFFGPGTRLTVL.

The rearrangement links TRBV27 to TRBJ2-4; 9 nucleotides line up with TRBD1. The CDR3 consists of 15 residues. The germline CDR1 and CDR2 sequences are MNHEY and SMNVEV (reference sequence). Trimming took 5 bases from V and 9 from J; bases not matched to a gene: 11. In DNA form, the CDR3 reads TGTGCCAGCAGTACTCACAGGGGGCGCAGCTTCATTCAGTACTTC. Protein: CASSTHRGRSFIQYF.

This clone appeared a few times. In DNA form, the CDR3 reads TGTGCCATCAGTGAGTCGTATTATGGACAGGGGGCGAACACCGGGGAGCTGTTTTTT. Its protein product is CAISESYYGQGANTGELFF. The V and J genes are TRBV10-3 and TRBJ2-2, with 10 bases matching TRBD1. The germline V gene has CDR1 ENHRY and CDR2 SYGVKD. V dropped 0 bases and J dropped 0; count of bases not matched to a gene: 7. This CDR3 region has 19 residues.

This clone was observed a single time. The genes are TRBV5-1 and TRBJ1-3; a possible D gene is TRBD1 (5 bases). CDR3 length: 17 amino acids. Germline V gene data show CDR1 as SGHRS and CDR2 as YFSETQ. V lost 0 bases and J 2 bases, leaving 15 bases between the germline ends. The CDR3 here is CASSLGTMAGAGNTIYF. CDR3 DNA sequence: TGCGCCAGCAGCTTGGGCACGATGGCGGGGGCTGGAAACACCATATATTTT.

The J gene is TRBJ2-1, the V gene TRBV4-3, with 12 bases fitting TRBD2. Germline trimming cut 4 bases from V and 5 bases from J; bases unmatched to any gene: 3. The CDR3 runs 15 residues. Germline CDR1 reads LGHNA; CDR2 reads YSLEER. CDR3 loop: CASSRTSGTDNEQFF. In nucleotides, the CDR3 is TGCGCCAGCAGCCGGACTAGCGGGACAGACAATGAGCAGTTCTTC.